This T cell receptor (beta chain) derives from a study of blood T cells in healthy people across ages. Per germline, CDR1 SGHDN and CDR2 FVKESK. The CDR3 totals 16 residues. Trimming cost V 6 bases and J 5 bases, with 21 bases left between them. PCR was performed a second time for about 6 to 12 cycles using a sample-barcoded 5' primer and a J-beta primer mix. Each CDR3 protein gets one entry after TCRdb re-called the 5' RACE reads with MiXCR. This table holds 1.5 million to 2 million distinct CDR3 sequences, around half found once. The sequenced sample consisted of blood. The V gene is TRBV14, the J gene TRBJ2-3, with D possibly TRBD1 on 8 matching bases. The receptor comes from a woman aged 40-49 years in good health. CDR3 nucleotide sequence: TGTGCCAGCAGTCGTGAACAGGGGGGGTACGGAGATACGCAGTATTTT. Protein sequence: CASSREQGGYGDTQYF.